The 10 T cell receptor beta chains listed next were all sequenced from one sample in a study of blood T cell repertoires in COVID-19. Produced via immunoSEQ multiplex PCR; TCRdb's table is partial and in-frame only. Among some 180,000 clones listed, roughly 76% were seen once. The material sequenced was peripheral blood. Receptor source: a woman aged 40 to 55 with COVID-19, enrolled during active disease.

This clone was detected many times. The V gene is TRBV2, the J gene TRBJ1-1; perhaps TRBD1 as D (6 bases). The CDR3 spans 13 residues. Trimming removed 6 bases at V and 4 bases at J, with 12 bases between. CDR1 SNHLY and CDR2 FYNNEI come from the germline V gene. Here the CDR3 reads CASRTGLTTEAFF. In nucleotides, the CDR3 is TGTGCCAGCAGAACAGGGTTGACCACTGAAGCTTTCTTT.

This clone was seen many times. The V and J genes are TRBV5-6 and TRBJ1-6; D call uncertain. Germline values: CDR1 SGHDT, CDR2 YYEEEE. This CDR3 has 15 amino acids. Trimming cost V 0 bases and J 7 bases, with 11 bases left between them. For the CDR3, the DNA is TGTGCCAGCAGCTTGGGAGGGTCCATCAATTCACCCCTCCACTTT. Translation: CASSLGGSINSPLHF. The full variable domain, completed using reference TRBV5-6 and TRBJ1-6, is DAGVTQSPTHLIKTRGQQVTLRCSPKSGHDTVSWYQQALGQGPQFIFQYYEEEERQRGNFPDRFSGHQFPNYSSELNVNALLLGDSALYLCASSLGGSINSPLHFGNGTRLTVT.

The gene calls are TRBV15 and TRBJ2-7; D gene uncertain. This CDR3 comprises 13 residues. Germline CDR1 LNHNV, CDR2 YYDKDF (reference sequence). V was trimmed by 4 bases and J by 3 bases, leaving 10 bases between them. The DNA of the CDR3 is TGTGCCACCAGCAAGAACAGAAACTACGAGCAGTACGTC. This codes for CATSKNRNYEQYV.

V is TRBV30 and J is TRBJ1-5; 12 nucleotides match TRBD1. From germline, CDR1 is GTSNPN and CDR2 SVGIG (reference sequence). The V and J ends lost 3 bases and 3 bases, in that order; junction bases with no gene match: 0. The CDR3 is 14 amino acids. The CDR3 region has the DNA TGTGCCTGGAGGGGACAGGGGGCCAATCAGCCCCAGCATTTT. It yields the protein CAWRGQGANQPQHF. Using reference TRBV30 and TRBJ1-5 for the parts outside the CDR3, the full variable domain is SQTIHQWPATLVQPVGSPLSLECTVEGTSNPNLYWYRQAAGRGLQLLFYSVGIGQISSEVPQNLSASRPQDRQFILSSKKLLLSDSGFYLCAWRGQGANQPQHFGDGTRLSIL.

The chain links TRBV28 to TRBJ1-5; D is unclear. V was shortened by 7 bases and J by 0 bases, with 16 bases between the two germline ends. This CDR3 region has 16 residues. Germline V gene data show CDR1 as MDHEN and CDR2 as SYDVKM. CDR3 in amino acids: CASKLILEYSNQPQHF. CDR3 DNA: TGTGCCAGCAAACTAATTCTGGAATATAGCAATCAGCCCCAGCATTTT. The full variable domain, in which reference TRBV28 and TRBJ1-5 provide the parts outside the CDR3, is DVKVTQSSRYLVKRTGEKVFLECVQDMDHENMFWYRQDPGLGLRLIYFSYDVKMKEKGDIPEGYSVSREKKERFSLILESASTNQTSMYLCASKLILEYSNQPQHFGDGTRLSIL.

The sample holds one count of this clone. The CDR3 here is CASSSGASRKQETQYF. In DNA form, the CDR3 reads TGTGCCAGCAGTTCAGGGGCTAGCCGAAAGCAAGAGACCCAGTACTTC. The chain uses TRBV27 and TRBJ2-5, with D maybe TRBD1 (6 bases). The CDR3 has 16 residues. Germline V gives CDR1 MNHEY, CDR2 SMNVEV (reference sequence). V was shortened by 4 bases and J by 2 bases, with 17 bases between the two germline ends.

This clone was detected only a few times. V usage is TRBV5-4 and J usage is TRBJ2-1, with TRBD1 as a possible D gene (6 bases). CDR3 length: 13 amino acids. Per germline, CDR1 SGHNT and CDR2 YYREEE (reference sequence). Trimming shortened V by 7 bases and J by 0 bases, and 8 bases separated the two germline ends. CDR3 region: CASGTFSYNEQFF. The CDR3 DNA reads TGTGCCAGCGGGACATTCTCCTACAATGAGCAGTTCTTC.

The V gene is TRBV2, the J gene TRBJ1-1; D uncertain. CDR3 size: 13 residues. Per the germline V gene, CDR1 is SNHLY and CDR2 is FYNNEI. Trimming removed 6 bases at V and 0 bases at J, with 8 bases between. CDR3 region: CASRAPLNTEAFF. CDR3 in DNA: TGTGCCAGCAGGGCCCCTCTGAACACTGAAGCTTTCTTT.

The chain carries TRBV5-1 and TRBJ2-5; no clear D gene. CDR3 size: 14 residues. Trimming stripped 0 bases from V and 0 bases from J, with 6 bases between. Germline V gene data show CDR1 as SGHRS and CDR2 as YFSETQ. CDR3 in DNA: TGCGCCAGCAGCTTGGGTCAGTACCAAGAGACCCAGTACTTC. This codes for CASSLGQYQETQYF.

The CDR3 DNA sequence: TGTGCCAGCAGCGTAGGACAGATCGTTAACTATGGCTACACCTTC. Its translation: CASSVGQIVNYGYTF. V is TRBV9 and J is TRBJ1-2, with D perhaps TRBD1 (5 bases). Trimming cost V 0 bases and J 1 base, with 10 bases left between them. This CDR3 region has 15 residues. Germline assignment: CDR1 SGDLS and CDR2 YYNGEE.